One TCR beta chain is described in this entry. This sample is drawn from a study of T cell responses to AZD1222 COVID-19 vaccine. Profiled with immunoSEQ multiplex PCR; TCRdb holds only in-frame clones, not every one. Here the sample spans some 100,000 clones, more than 85% being singletons. Germline V gene data show CDR1 as GTSNPN and CDR2 as SVGIG (reference sequence). V lost 2 bases and J 6 bases, leaving 14 bases between the germline ends. This CDR3 has 14 residues. The J gene is TRBJ2-1, the V gene TRBV30; unclear D gene. The clonotype was recovered from an adult in good health. Specimen: peripheral blood, collected on day 0 of AZD1222 vaccination. The CDR3 coding sequence is TGTGCCTGGAGTTACGACTCGATTCCCAATGAGCAGTTCTTC. Its protein is CAWSYDSIPNEQFF.